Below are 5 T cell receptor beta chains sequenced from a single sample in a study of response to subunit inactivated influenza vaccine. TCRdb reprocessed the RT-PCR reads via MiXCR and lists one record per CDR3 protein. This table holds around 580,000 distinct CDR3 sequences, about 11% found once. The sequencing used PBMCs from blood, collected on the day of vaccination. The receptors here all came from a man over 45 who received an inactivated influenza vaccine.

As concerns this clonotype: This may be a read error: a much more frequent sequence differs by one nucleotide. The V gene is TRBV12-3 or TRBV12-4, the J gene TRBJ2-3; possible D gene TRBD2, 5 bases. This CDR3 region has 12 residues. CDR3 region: CASSYDYNTQCF. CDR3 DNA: TGTGCCAGCAGCTACGACTATAATACGCAGTGTTTT.

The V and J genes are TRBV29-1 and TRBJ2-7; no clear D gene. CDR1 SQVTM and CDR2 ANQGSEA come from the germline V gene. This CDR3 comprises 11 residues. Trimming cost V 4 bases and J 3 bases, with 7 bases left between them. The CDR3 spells CSVGEVYEQYF. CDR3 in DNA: TGCAGCGTTGGTGAGGTCTACGAGCAGTACTTC.

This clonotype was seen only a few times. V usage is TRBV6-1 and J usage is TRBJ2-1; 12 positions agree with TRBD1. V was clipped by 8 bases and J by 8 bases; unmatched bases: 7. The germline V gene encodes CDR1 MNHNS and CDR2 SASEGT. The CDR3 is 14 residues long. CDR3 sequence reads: CASRGQGASHEQFF. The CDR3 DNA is TGTGCCAGCCGGGGACAGGGGGCATCCCATGAGCAGTTCTTC.

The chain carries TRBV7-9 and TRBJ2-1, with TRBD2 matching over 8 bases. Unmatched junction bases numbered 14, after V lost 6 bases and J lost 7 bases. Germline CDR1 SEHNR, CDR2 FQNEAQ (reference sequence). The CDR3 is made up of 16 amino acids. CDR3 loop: CASSHPGREETNEQFF. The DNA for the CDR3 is TGTGCCAGCAGTCACCCGGGGCGGGAGGAAACGAATGAGCAGTTCTTC.

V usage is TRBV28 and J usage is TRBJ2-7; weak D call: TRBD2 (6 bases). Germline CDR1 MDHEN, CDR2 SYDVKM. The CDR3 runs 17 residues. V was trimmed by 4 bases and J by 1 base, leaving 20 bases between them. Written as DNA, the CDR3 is TGTGCCAGCAGTTCCCCGAGGGGTCAGGGAGGATCCTACGAGCAGTACTTC. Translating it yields CASSSPRGQGGSYEQYF. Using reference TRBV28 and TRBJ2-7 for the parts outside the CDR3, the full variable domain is DVKVTQSSRYLVKRTGEKVFLECVQDMDHENMFWYRQDPGLGLRLIYFSYDVKMKEKGDIPEGYSVSREKKERFSLILESASTNQTSMYLCASSSPRGQGGSYEQYFGPGTRLTVT.